Shown below are 21 T cell receptor beta chains from a single sample sequenced in a study of blood T cell repertoires in COVID-19. Sequencing used immunoSEQ multiplex PCR; TCRdb keeps in-frame clones, though not all of them. The data show around 280,000 clones, 87% seen once. Material: peripheral blood. These receptors were collected from a woman aged 45-65 years who had recovered from COVID-19.

The chain is built from TRBV28 and TRBJ2-7; TRBD2 matches 11 bases. Unmatched junction bases numbered 15, after V lost 5 bases and J lost 0 bases. The CDR3 is 19 amino acids. Germline V CDR1 and CDR2: MDHEN, SYDVKM. The CDR3: CASSPTLAGVAHFSYEQYF. The CDR3 DNA sequence: TGTGCCAGCAGTCCGACACTAGCGGGAGTTGCTCACTTCTCCTACGAGCAGTACTTC.

This clone was counted once. The chain employs TRBV5-3 and TRBJ1-2; maybe TRBD1 (6 bases). TRBV5-3 is an ORF, and what it does is uncertain. This CDR3 has 13 amino acids. V gave up 1 base and J gave up 6 bases, with 10 bases separating them. As DNA, the CDR3 is TGTGCCAGAAGCTTGTCAGGGGCACATGGCTACACCTTC. It translates to CARSLSGAHGYTF.

The chain combines TRBV7-2 with TRBJ1-5; 7 positions match TRBD1. The CDR3 is made up of 16 amino acids. Germline V gene sequence: CDR1 SGHTA, CDR2 FQGNSA. J gave up 2 bases and V 1 base, and 5 bases lay outside the gene matches. The CDR3 reads CASSLVTGSGNQPQHF. CDR3 coding DNA: TGTGCCAGCAGCTTAGTGACAGGGTCCGGCAATCAGCCCCAGCATTTT.

CDR3 bases: TGTGCCAGCTCCGGGACAGGGGGCCAAGAAGAGACCCAGTACTTC. It yields the protein CASSGTGGQEETQYF. The rearrangement links TRBV6-6 to TRBJ2-5; TRBD1 agrees at 12 bases. Germline V CDR1 and CDR2: MNHNY, SVGAGI (reference sequence). This CDR3 is 15 amino acids long. After removal of 8 bases from V and 3 bases from J, the junction contained 7 bases not matched to a gene.

The chain joins TRBV28 to TRBJ2-7; 7 bases line up with TRBD1. With V trimmed by 5 bases and J by 3 bases, 13 bases remained unmatched. This CDR3 spans 16 amino acids. The germline CDR1 and CDR2 sequences are MDHEN and SYDVKM. CDR3 DNA: TGTGCCAGCAGTCGCGGACCCCGGACAGGAAACTACGAGCAGTACTTC. It yields the protein CASSRGPRTGNYEQYF.

The chain links TRBV20-1 to TRBJ1-2, with 8 positions matching TRBD1. CDR3 length: 14 residues. Losses at the gene ends were 3 bases for V and 8 bases for J; bases not matched to a gene: 11. In germline, CDR1 is DFQATT, CDR2 SNEGSKA (reference sequence). CDR3 sequence: CSASLWEAGGGYTF. The CDR3 region has the DNA TGCAGTGCTAGTCTTTGGGAGGCAGGGGGCGGCTACACCTTC.

The V call is TRBV30, the J call TRBJ2-1; TRBD2 agrees at 13 bases. Germline values: CDR1 GTSNPN, CDR2 SVGIG (reference sequence). The CDR3 is made up of 14 amino acids. Unmatched junction bases numbered 4, after V lost 3 bases and J lost 8 bases. The CDR3 is CAWSPGLAGYEQFF. CDR3 DNA sequence: TGTGCCTGGAGCCCGGGACTAGCGGGGTATGAGCAGTTCTTC.

The chain joins TRBV4-1 to TRBJ2-1, with TRBD2 identical over 7 bases. The CDR3 totals 15 residues. V was clipped by 4 bases and J by 7 bases; unmatched bases: 10. The germline CDR1 and CDR2 sequences are MGHRA and YSYEKL. The CDR3 nucleotides read TGCGCCAGCAGCCCCGGCGACTGGGAGGGAAATGAGCAGTTCTTC. It yields the protein CASSPGDWEGNEQFF.

Concerning this clone: Other DNA sequences within the sample encode an identical CDR3. The rearrangement joins TRBV27 to TRBJ1-1, with TRBD1 as a possible D gene (6 bases). The CDR3 is made up of 14 amino acids. Trimming pared 3 bases from V and 2 bases from J, leaving 10 bases between. CDR1 is MNHEY, CDR2 SMNVEV, per germline (reference sequence). CDR3 nucleotide sequence: TGTGCCAGCAGTTTGGGGGGGCCAAACACTGAAGCTTTCTTT. It is translated as CASSLGGPNTEAFF.

This chain joins TRBV13 and TRBJ1-2, with TRBD1 as a possible D gene (5 bases). CDR1 and CDR2 from the germline V gene are PRHDT and FYEKMQ (reference sequence). The CDR3 runs to 15 residues. Trimming pared 2 bases from V and 4 bases from J, leaving 14 bases between. The CDR3 DNA is TGTGCCAGCAGCTTATCCTCGACAGTCCGCTATGGCTACACCTTC. It encodes CASSLSSTVRYGYTF.

In its sample, this clone was seen once. V is TRBV7-6 and J is TRBJ2-7, with D possibly matching TRBD2 (6 bases). The CDR3 runs to 16 residues. V lost 0 bases and J 0 bases, leaving 12 bases between the germline ends. CDR1 and CDR2 (germline): SGHVS, FNYEAQ. The CDR3 region has the DNA TGTGCCAGCAGCTTAGCCTCGGCGGGAACCTCCTACGAGCAGTACTTC. Protein product: CASSLASAGTSYEQYF.

The V call is TRBV9, the J call TRBJ2-3, with 11 bases matching TRBD2. Germline V gene data show CDR1 as SGDLS and CDR2 as YYNGEE. The CDR3 totals 16 residues. Trimming cost V 4 bases and J 6 bases; bases outside gene matches: 10. The CDR3 DNA is TGTGCCAGCAGCCCGACCCCTAGCGGGGGGCTGGATACGCAGTATTTT. Its protein is CASSPTPSGGLDTQYF.

The chain carries TRBV24-1 and TRBJ2-6; possible D gene TRBD2, 6 bases. Germline V gene data show CDR1 as KGHDR and CDR2 as SFDVKD. Trimming pared 5 bases from V and 4 bases from J, leaving 11 bases between. This CDR3 region has 15 residues. CDR3 protein: CATSVEGTGANVLTF. Written as DNA, the CDR3 is TGTGCCACCAGTGTGGAGGGGACCGGGGCCAACGTCCTGACTTTC.

The chain combines TRBV2 with TRBJ1-5; D gene uncertain. The CDR3 has 13 amino acids. Trimming stripped 6 bases from V and 2 bases from J, with 8 bases between. From germline, CDR1 is SNHLY and CDR2 FYNNEI. CDR3 sequence reads: CASRSEGNQPQHF. CDR3 DNA sequence: TGTGCCAGCAGGAGTGAGGGCAATCAGCCCCAGCATTTT.

The rearrangement links TRBV6-6 to TRBJ1-5; the D gene is possibly TRBD1 (5 bases). CDR3 length: 13 amino acids. The germline V and J ends were trimmed by 7 bases and 3 bases, with 10 bases remaining between them. Germline V lookup: CDR1 MNHNY, CDR2 SVGAGI (reference sequence). The CDR3 nucleotides read TGTGCCAGCACTCCAGGGCCCAATCAGCCCCAGCATTTT. Translated: CASTPGPNQPQHF.

This chain connects TRBV6-2 or TRBV6-3 to TRBJ1-1; TRBD1 agrees at 7 bases. The CDR3 extends over 15 amino acids. Germline V gene lookup returns CDR1 MNHEY and CDR2 SVGEGT. V lost 4 bases to trimming and J lost 2 bases; unmatched junction nucleotides: 7. In DNA, the CDR3 is TGTGCCAGCAGTTGGCACAGGGGACGAAACACTGAAGCTTTCTTT. Translation: CASSWHRGRNTEAFF.

The chain joins TRBV28 to TRBJ2-7; 7 bases agree with TRBD2. The ends lost 7 bases at V and 4 bases at J; junction bases unmatched: 13. CDR3 length: 15 amino acids. In germline, CDR1 is MDHEN, CDR2 SYDVKM. The DNA for the CDR3 is TGTGCCAGCAAAGCGGGGAGCGGCGGTTTGTACGAGCAGTACTTC. Translation gives CASKAGSGGLYEQYF.

The CDR3 loop is CAMGTVSTDTQYF. Here the CDR3 DNA reads TGTGCCATGGGGACAGTTAGCACAGATACGCAGTATTTT. V and J are TRBV10-3 and TRBJ2-3; TRBD1 agrees at 7 bases. CDR3 length equals 13 residues. After removal of 9 bases from V and 0 bases from J, the junction contained 3 bases not matched to a gene. The germline V gene encodes CDR1 ENHRY and CDR2 SYGVKD.

The sample holds a few counts of this clone. The genes are TRBV4-1 and TRBJ1-1, with D possibly being TRBD1 (5 bases). Germline V gene sequence: CDR1 MGHRA, CDR2 YSYEKL. The CDR3 runs 15 residues. Between the trimmed V and J ends, which lost 3 bases and 0 bases, there was a span of 11 bases. The CDR3 loop is CASSHRRQMNTEAFF. In DNA, the CDR3 is TGCGCCAGCAGCCACCGGAGACAGATGAACACTGAAGCTTTCTTT.

This rearrangement joins TRBV7-2 to TRBJ1-2; 7 bases agree with TRBD1. Germline lookup yields CDR1 SGHTA and CDR2 FQGNSA. The V segment lost 5 bases and the J segment 6 bases; nucleotides outside the gene matches: 6. The CDR3 spans 13 residues. CDR3 protein: CASSIRQGNGYTF. CDR3 in DNA: TGTGCCAGCAGCATCCGACAGGGTAATGGCTACACCTTC.

This clone was seen only once. The V call is TRBV11-2, the J call TRBJ2-3; possibly TRBD2 for D (5 bases). Germline values: CDR1 SGHAT, CDR2 FQNNGV. The germline V and J ends were trimmed by 2 bases and 4 bases, with 16 bases remaining between them. This CDR3 has 16 amino acids. As DNA, the CDR3 is TGTGCCAGCAGCTTAAACGCGGGCCCCGCCGCAGATACGCAGTATTTT. Amino acid sequence: CASSLNAGPAADTQYF. Filled out from reference TRBV11-2 and TRBJ2-3, the complete variable domain reads EAGVAQSPRYKIIEKRQSVAFWCNPISGHATLYWYQQILGQGPKLLIQFQNNGVVDDSQLPKDRFSAERLKGVDSTLKIQPAKLEDSAVYLCASSLNAGPAADTQYFGPGTRLTVL.